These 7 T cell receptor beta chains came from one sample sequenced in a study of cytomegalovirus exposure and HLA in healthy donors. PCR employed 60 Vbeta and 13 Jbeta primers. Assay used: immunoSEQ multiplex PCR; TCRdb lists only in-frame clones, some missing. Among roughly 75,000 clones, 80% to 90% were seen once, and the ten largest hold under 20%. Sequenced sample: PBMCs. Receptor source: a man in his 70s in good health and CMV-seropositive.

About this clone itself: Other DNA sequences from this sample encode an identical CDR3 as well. CDR3 DNA: TGTGCCAGCAGCACTCTGACAGGAACTGAAAAACTGTTTTTT. Residues: CASSTLTGTEKLFF. The chain carries TRBV19 and TRBJ1-4; tentative D call: TRBD1 (6 bases). The CDR3 totals 14 residues. The germline V and J ends were trimmed by 9 bases and 7 bases, with 18 bases remaining between them. Germline V gene sequence: CDR1 LNHDA, CDR2 SQIVND (reference sequence).

The CDR3 loop is CASSVLGLGQPQHF. The DNA for the CDR3 is TGTGCCAGCAGTGTTCTCGGGTTAGGCCAGCCCCAGCATTTT. This rearrangement joins TRBV6-1 to TRBJ1-5; D call uncertain. Germline V gene data show CDR1 as MNHNS and CDR2 as SASEGT. V gave up 4 bases and J gave up 7 bases, with 14 bases separating them. The CDR3 is 14 amino acids.

In DNA, the CDR3 is TGTGCCAGCAGCCCCAGGGCCGGCAATCAGCCCCAGCATTTT. Its protein product is CASSPRAGNQPQHF. This chain joins TRBV7-2 and TRBJ1-5; TRBD1 is a possible D gene (5 bases). The V gene lost 5 bases and the J gene lost 2 bases, with 10 bases spanning the gap. The CDR3 runs to 14 residues. CDR1 and CDR2 from the germline V gene are SGHTA and FQGNSA. The complete variable domain, with remaining parts taken from reference TRBV7-2 and TRBJ1-5, reads GAGVSQSPSNKVTEKGKDVELRCDPISGHTALYWYRQSLGQGLEFLIYFQGNSAPDKSGLPSDRFSAERTGGSVSTLTIQRTQQEDSAVYLCASSPRAGNQPQHFGDGTRLSIL.

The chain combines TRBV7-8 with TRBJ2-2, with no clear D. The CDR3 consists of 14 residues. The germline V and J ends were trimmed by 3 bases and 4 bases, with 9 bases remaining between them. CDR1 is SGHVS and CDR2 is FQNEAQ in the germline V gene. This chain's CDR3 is CASSLSTATGELFF. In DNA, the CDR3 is TGTGCCAGCAGCTTGTCAACAGCCACCGGGGAGCTGTTTTTT.

The CDR3 spells CASSRTGFQGEAFF. The CDR3 region has the DNA TGTGCCAGCAGTCGGACAGGGTTTCAAGGTGAAGCTTTCTTT. The chain combines TRBV6-5 with TRBJ1-1, with 8 bases aligning to TRBD1. Trimming took 5 bases from V and 7 from J; bases not matched to a gene: 9. Germline V gene lookup returns CDR1 MNHEY and CDR2 SVGAGI. This CDR3 is built from 14 residues.

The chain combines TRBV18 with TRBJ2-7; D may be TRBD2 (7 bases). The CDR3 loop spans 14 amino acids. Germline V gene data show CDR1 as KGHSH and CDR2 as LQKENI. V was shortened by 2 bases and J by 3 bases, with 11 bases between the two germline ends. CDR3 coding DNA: TGTGCCAGCTCACCAGAGGGGGGGGACTACGAGCAGTACTTC. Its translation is CASSPEGGDYEQYF.

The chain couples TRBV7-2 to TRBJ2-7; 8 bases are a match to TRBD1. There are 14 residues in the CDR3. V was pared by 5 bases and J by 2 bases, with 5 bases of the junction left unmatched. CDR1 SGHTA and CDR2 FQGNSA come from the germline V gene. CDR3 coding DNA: TGTGCCAGCAGCCCCGGACAGGGACCCTACGAGCAGTACTTC. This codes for CASSPGQGPYEQYF.